The 26 T cell receptor beta chains given below trace back to one sample, sequenced in a study of response to subunit inactivated influenza vaccine. One entry per CDR3 protein, called by TCRdb with MiXCR from the RT-PCR reads. The table includes around 520,000 distinct CDR3 sequences, 25% detected once. Sequencing used CD4+ T cells sorted from PBMCs, obtained 5 days after vaccination. These receptors originate from a man in his fifties or sixties who received an inactivated influenza vaccine.

This clonotype came up a few times. V gene TRBV19 combines with J gene TRBJ2-1, with 9 bases aligning to TRBD2. V was pared by 7 bases and J by 2 bases, with 9 bases of the junction left unmatched. Germline CDR1 is LNHDA and CDR2 is SQIVND (reference sequence). The CDR3 is 16 amino acids. The CDR3 region has the DNA TGTGCCAGTAAATCGATTAGCGGGGGCGCCTACAATGAGCAGTTCTTC. This gives the protein CASKSISGGAYNEQFF.

This sequence joins TRBV6-2 or TRBV6-3 and TRBJ2-7; D uncertain. Trimming stripped 0 bases from V and 0 bases from J, with 9 bases between. The germline gives CDR1 MNHEY, CDR2 SVGEGT. CDR3 length: 15 amino acids. The CDR3 DNA reads as TGTGCCAGCAGTTACTCCGGAGTGTCCTCCTACGAGCAGTACTTC. Amino acids: CASSYSGVSSYEQYF.

Only one count was recorded for this clonotype. V usage is TRBV3-1 and J usage is TRBJ1-6; 7 bases agree with TRBD1. J was trimmed by 13 bases and V by 5 bases; bases with no gene match: 14. The germline gives CDR1 LGHDT, CDR2 YNNKEL (reference sequence). The CDR3 is 15 amino acids. The CDR3 sequence: CASSAYRDSSSPLHF. CDR3 bases: TGTGCCAGCAGCGCGTACCGGGACAGTTCCTCTCCCCTCCACTTT. Full variable domain (missing parts from reference TRBV3-1 and TRBJ1-6): DTAVSQTPKYLVTQMGNDKSIKCEQNLGHDTMYWYKQDSKKFLKIMFSYNNKELIINETVPNRFSPKSPDKAHLNLHINSLELGDSAVYFCASSAYRDSSSPLHFGNGTRLTVT.

This chain joins TRBV18 and TRBJ2-2; D is unresolved. The CDR3 runs to 16 residues. Germline CDR1 and CDR2: KGHSH and LQKENI. V was pared by 0 bases and J by 1 base, with 9 bases between. This chain's CDR3 is CASSPPNARNTGELFF. DNA for the CDR3: TGTGCCAGCTCACCACCGAACGCCCGGAACACCGGGGAGCTGTTTTTT.

This clonotype turned up a few times. This chain uses TRBV7-9 with TRBJ2-5, with TRBD1 matching over 12 bases. CDR1 is SEHNR and CDR2 is FQNEAQ in the germline V gene (reference sequence). The V gene end was trimmed by 5 bases and the J gene end by 1 base; junction bases not matched to a gene: 5. This CDR3 comprises 16 residues. In nucleotides, the CDR3 is TGTGCCAGCAGCCCGGGACAGGGGGCATTCCAAGAGACCCAGTACTTC. It yields the protein CASSPGQGAFQETQYF.

The chain couples TRBV20-1 to TRBJ2-1; D is undetermined. This CDR3 has 14 amino acids. Germline loops: CDR1 DFQATT, CDR2 SNEGSKA (reference sequence). Trimming shortened V by 6 bases and J by 7 bases, and 19 bases separated the two germline ends. The CDR3 bases are TGCAGTGCCTCGGGTCACCAACCAGGAAATGAGCAGTTCTTC. It yields the protein CSASGHQPGNEQFF.

In its sample, this clonotype was seen a few times. The rearrangement links TRBV20-1 to TRBJ1-5; no clear D. V dropped 6 bases and J dropped 0 bases, with 9 bases sitting between them. Per the germline V gene, CDR1 is DFQATT and CDR2 is SNEGSKA (reference sequence). The CDR3 extends over 13 amino acids. In nucleotides, the CDR3 is TGCAGTGCCGGGTCGGTTAGCAATCAGCCCCAGCATTTT. Residues: CSAGSVSNQPQHF.

This clonotype was counted a few times. This sequence joins TRBV9 and TRBJ2-5; no reliable D call. This CDR3 contains 16 residues. V shed 0 bases and J shed 1 base, with 13 bases lying between them. The germline V gene encodes CDR1 SGDLS and CDR2 YYNGEE. This CDR3 reads CASSVAIRTSQETQYF. CDR3 in DNA: TGTGCCAGCAGCGTAGCGATCCGAACATCCCAAGAGACCCAGTACTTC.

This clonotype showed up just a few times. The chain joins TRBV11-2 to TRBJ2-1, with unresolved D. Germline V gives CDR1 SGHAT, CDR2 FQNNGV. The V end lost 2 bases, the J end lost 6 bases, and 14 bases lay between the germline ends. The CDR3 runs 15 residues. DNA for the CDR3: TGTGCCAGCAGCTTAATCCCTACCCCCCGCAATGAGCAGTTCTTC. Residues: CASSLIPTPRNEQFF.

The V gene is TRBV29-1, the J gene TRBJ1-5; no firm D call. The V and J ends lost 4 bases and 0 bases respectively, with 7 bases between them. Per the germline V gene, CDR1 is SQVTM and CDR2 is ANQGSEA. The CDR3 is 13 amino acids. For the CDR3, the DNA is TGCAGCGTTGTACAGAATAGCAATCAGCCCCAGCATTTT. This encodes CSVVQNSNQPQHF.

The chain couples TRBV6-2 or TRBV6-3 to TRBJ2-1; 10 nucleotides align to TRBD2. The CDR3 has 15 amino acids. Per the germline V gene, CDR1 is MNHEY and CDR2 is SVGEGT. V shed 4 bases and J 9 bases; nucleotides not matched to a gene: 9. CDR3 sequence (DNA): TGTGCCAGCAGTTGGCAGCGGGAGGGCCGGGGTGAGCAGTTCTTC. Residues: CASSWQREGRGEQFF.

Written as DNA, the CDR3 is TGCGCCAGCAGCTTGGAGGGACATCGGGTCTACGAGCAGTACTTC. It translates to CASSLEGHRVYEQYF. The rearrangement uses TRBV5-1 and TRBJ2-7; D possibly corresponds to TRBD1 (6 bases). From germline, CDR1 is SGHRS and CDR2 YFSETQ. CDR3 length equals 15 residues. V gave up 0 bases and J gave up 3 bases, with 13 bases separating them.

This chain links TRBV7-9 with TRBJ2-2, with 9 positions matching TRBD1. CDR3 length: 17 residues. Germline V gene lookup returns CDR1 SEHNR and CDR2 FQNEAQ (reference sequence). Trimming cost V 6 bases and J 5 bases; bases outside gene matches: 13. The CDR3 reads CASSFRQGEPRTGELFF. The CDR3 DNA reads TGTGCCAGCAGTTTTCGACAGGGGGAGCCTAGGACCGGGGAGCTGTTTTTT.

For the CDR3, the DNA is TGTGCCAGCCACCGGGACGGAAACTACGAGCAGTACTTC. This translates into CASHRDGNYEQYF. The gene calls are TRBV5-5 and TRBJ2-7; D may correspond to TRBD1 or TRBD2 (5 bases each). This CDR3 has 13 amino acids. The V gene's germline CDR1 is SGHKS and CDR2 YYEKEE (reference sequence). The V gene lost 7 bases and the J gene lost 3 bases, with 14 bases spanning the gap.

This clonotype was recorded a few times. This chain joins TRBV20-1 and TRBJ2-1, with D possibly being TRBD2 (5 bases). The CDR3 is 14 residues long. Trimming cost V 6 bases and J 5 bases, with 17 bases left between them. Germline values: CDR1 DFQATT, CDR2 SNEGSKA (reference sequence). The CDR3 spells CSASKGDWDNEQFF. The CDR3 nucleotides read TGCAGTGCCAGCAAGGGAGATTGGGACAATGAGCAGTTCTTC.

This chain uses TRBV7-6 with TRBJ2-7, with TRBD1 identical over 10 bases. CDR3 size: 16 residues. V gave up 5 bases and J gave up 3 bases; unmatched junction bases: 10. Looked up from germline, CDR1 is SGHVS and CDR2 is FNYEAQ. DNA for the CDR3: TGTGCCAGCAGCCAAACAAAAGGACAGGGGGACTACGAGCAGTACTTC. Its translation is CASSQTKGQGDYEQYF. Based on the CDR3 plus reference TRBV7-6 and TRBJ2-7, the full variable domain is GAGVSQSPRYKVTKRGQDVALRCDPISGHVSLYWYRQALGQGPEFLTYFNYEAQQDKSGLPNDRFSAERPEGSISTLTIQRTEQRDSAMYRCASSQTKGQGDYEQYFGPGTRLTVT.

This clonotype has a handful of counts. V gene TRBV5-1 combines with J gene TRBJ2-3; 11 nucleotides agree with TRBD1. Germline CDR1 SGHRS, CDR2 YFSETQ. The junction had 9 bases not matched to a gene; V was cut back by 4 bases and J by 5 bases. The CDR3 has 16 residues. CDR3 amino acids: CASSRGQGAVLDTQYF. In DNA, the CDR3 is TGCGCCAGCAGCCGTGGACAGGGGGCCGTGCTAGATACGCAGTATTTT.

This clonotype was counted a few times. The chain recombines TRBV20-1 with TRBJ2-2; TRBD1 is a possible D gene (5 bases). The CDR3 totals 16 residues. V lost 0 bases and J 3 bases, leaving 14 bases between the germline ends. CDR1 DFQATT and CDR2 SNEGSKA come from the germline V gene (reference sequence). CDR3 DNA sequence: TGCAGTGCTAGAGATCCAGGCAGGGTTTACACCGGGGAGCTGTTTTTT. Amino acids: CSARDPGRVYTGELFF.

This clonotype was seen a few times. The chain recombines TRBV6-2 or TRBV6-3 with TRBJ2-7, with D unresolved. Between the trimmed V and J ends, which lost 0 bases and 9 bases, there was a span of 18 bases. CDR3 size: 15 residues. Germline CDR1 is MNHEY and CDR2 is SVGEGT. CDR3 bases: TGTGCCAGCAGTTACTCGATATCGACCGCCGCAGGGCAGTACTTC. It codes for CASSYSISTAAGQYF.

The V gene is TRBV6-2 or TRBV6-3, the J gene TRBJ2-2; D gene ambiguous. This CDR3 is built from 14 residues. V lost 2 bases to trimming and J lost 5 bases, with 9 bases between them. Germline CDR1 MNHEY, CDR2 SVGEGT. The CDR3 reads CASSYHFLTGELFF. CDR3 nucleotide sequence: TGTGCCAGCAGTTACCACTTCCTAACCGGGGAGCTGTTTTTT.

The table lists this clonotype with a few counts. This chain uses TRBV7-6 with TRBJ1-6; no clear D. CDR3 size: 13 residues. Trimming shortened V by 1 base and J by 14 bases, and 12 bases separated the two germline ends. CDR1 and CDR2 from the germline V gene are SGHVS and FNYEAQ. CDR3 in amino acids: CASSLEGGPTLHF. DNA of the CDR3: TGTGCCAGCAGCTTAGAAGGAGGTCCAACCCTCCACTTT.

This clonotype has only a few counts. This chain uses TRBV6-2 or TRBV6-3 with TRBJ2-7; 10 nucleotides line up with TRBD1. The CDR3 consists of 14 residues. J gave up 0 bases and V 7 bases, and 3 bases lay outside the gene matches. The V gene's germline CDR1 is MNHEY and CDR2 SVGEGT. The CDR3 protein is CASNDRGPSYEQYF. CDR3 in DNA: TGTGCCAGCAACGACAGGGGGCCCTCCTACGAGCAGTACTTC.

Only a few counts were recorded for this clonotype. The rearrangement links TRBV4-1 to TRBJ2-7; D may correspond to TRBD1 or TRBD2 (6 bases each). V was trimmed by 1 base and J by 6 bases, leaving 13 bases between them. The CDR3 consists of 14 residues. The germline V gene has CDR1 MGHRA and CDR2 YSYEKL. CDR3 region: CASSQGDRGAEQYF. CDR3 bases: TGCGCCAGCAGCCAAGGGGATAGGGGGGCCGAGCAGTACTTC.

V gene TRBV7-2 combines with J gene TRBJ2-2, with D tentatively TRBD1 (5 bases). Trimming removed 5 bases from V and 0 bases from J, with 7 bases in between. Germline-derived CDR1 and CDR2 are SGHTA and FQGNSA. This CDR3 comprises 14 residues. CDR3 nucleotides: TGTGCCAGCAGCCCACAGGCGAACACCGGGGAGCTGTTTTTT. It is translated as CASSPQANTGELFF.

This clonotype was seen a few times. The chain combines TRBV7-9 with TRBJ2-7; the D gene is possibly TRBD1 (5 bases). This CDR3 comprises 15 residues. V lost 1 base and J lost 5, with 15 bases in between. The germline gives CDR1 SEHNR, CDR2 FQNEAQ (reference sequence). CDR3 loop: CASSLVGSGYNEQYF. In DNA form, the CDR3 reads TGTGCCAGCAGCTTAGTCGGTTCAGGGTACAACGAGCAGTACTTC.

J is TRBJ2-4 and V is TRBV5-1; D uncertain. Trimming shortened V by 0 bases and J by 9 bases, and 4 bases separated the two germline ends. CDR1 and CDR2 from the germline V gene are SGHRS and YFSETQ. The CDR3 covers 11 residues. This CDR3 is CASSLASIQYF. The DNA of the CDR3 is TGCGCCAGCAGCTTGGCAAGCATTCAGTACTTC.